These 11 T cell receptor beta chains share one sample of origin, sequenced in a study of T cell responses to AZD1222 COVID-19 vaccine. Only in-frame clones appear in the TCRdb table, and some are missing; sequencing was by immunoSEQ multiplex PCR. Counted here are about 92,000 clones, roughly 90% occurring once; the ten biggest clones make up less than 3.5%. Specimen: peripheral blood, collected on day 0 of AZD1222 vaccination. These receptors came from an adult in good health.

The gene calls are TRBV4-1 and TRBJ1-3, with 7 bases aligning to TRBD1. Germline V lookup: CDR1 MGHRA, CDR2 YSYEKL. V dropped 3 bases and J dropped 6; count of bases not matched to a gene: 14. The CDR3 is made up of 17 amino acids. This CDR3 reads CASSQPTTGQNLNTIYF. CDR3 sequence (DNA): TGCGCCAGCAGCCAGCCCACGACAGGGCAGAATCTAAACACCATATATTTT.

V is TRBV11-1 and J is TRBJ2-1, with D possibly TRBD2 on 6 matching bases. The germline gives CDR1 SGHAT, CDR2 FQDESV (reference sequence). This CDR3 region has 14 residues. Trimming pared 5 bases from V and 6 bases from J, leaving 14 bases between. This CDR3 is CASSELLALNEQFF. The DNA for the CDR3 is TGTGCCAGCAGCGAACTACTAGCTCTCAATGAGCAGTTCTTC.

The chain employs TRBV7-2 and TRBJ2-3; tentatively, D is TRBD2 (5 bases). Deletions cut 0 bases from V and 0 bases from J, with 13 bases between. Germline CDR1 reads SGHTA; CDR2 reads FQGNSA. The CDR3 consists of 17 residues. This CDR3 is CASSLARGGASTDTQYF. Here the CDR3 DNA reads TGTGCCAGCAGCTTAGCGCGCGGAGGTGCTAGCACAGATACGCAGTATTTT.

The chain combines TRBV5-4 with TRBJ2-7; no clear D. Trimming left V 0 bases short and J 3 bases short, with 7 bases between. Germline V CDR1 and CDR2: SGHNT, YYREEE (reference sequence). This CDR3 has 13 residues. The CDR3 DNA sequence: TGTGCCAGCAGCTTGGGGGTGGGCTACGAGCAGTACTTC. Amino acid sequence: CASSLGVGYEQYF.

This chain uses TRBV7-2 with TRBJ2-3; 13 bases are shared with TRBD2. Trimming at V came to 3 bases and at J to 3 bases, leaving 6 bases not matched to a gene. This CDR3 is 17 amino acids long. Germline loops: CDR1 SGHTA, CDR2 FQGNSA. The CDR3 nucleotides are TGTGCCAGCAGCTTCGATGGGACTAGCGGGACAACAGATACGCAGTATTTT. As protein: CASSFDGTSGTTDTQYF.

The J gene is TRBJ2-7, the V gene TRBV29-1; D unresolved. The CDR3 totals 11 residues. Trimming cost V 4 bases and J 4 bases, with 8 bases left between them. Germline assignment: CDR1 SQVTM and CDR2 ANQGSEA. The CDR3 nucleotides are TGCAGCGTTGTGGCTACTTACGAGCAGTACTTC. Encoded protein: CSVVATYEQYF.

The chain is built from TRBV28 and TRBJ2-6; D uncertain. Germline V CDR1 and CDR2: MDHEN, SYDVKM. The CDR3 has 16 residues. The germline V and J ends were trimmed by 5 bases and 4 bases, with 15 bases remaining between them. The CDR3: CASSNWWARGANVLTF. The CDR3 DNA is TGTGCCAGCAGTAATTGGTGGGCTCGGGGGGCCAACGTCCTGACTTTC. Full variable domain (missing parts from reference TRBV28 and TRBJ2-6): DVKVTQSSRYLVKRTGEKVFLECVQDMDHENMFWYRQDPGLGLRLIYFSYDVKMKEKGDIPEGYSVSREKKERFSLILESASTNQTSMYLCASSNWWARGANVLTFGAGSRLTVL.

This chain joins TRBV13 and TRBJ2-2; 13 nucleotides match TRBD2. V lost 0 bases to trimming and J lost 6 bases; unmatched junction nucleotides: 4. CDR3 length: 17 residues. Germline V gene data show CDR1 as PRHDT and CDR2 as FYEKMQ (reference sequence). In nucleotides, the CDR3 is TGTGCCAGCAGCTTAGGCAGGGGACTAGCGGGACCCGGGGAGCTGTTTTTT. This codes for CASSLGRGLAGPGELFF.

In its sample, this clone was seen once. The chain joins TRBV11-2 to TRBJ2-7, with no clear D. Looked up from germline, CDR1 is SGHAT and CDR2 is FQNNGV. V dropped 1 base and J dropped 3 bases, with 7 bases sitting between them. The CDR3 length is 13 residues. As DNA, the CDR3 is TGTGCCAGCAGCTTAGCTCCCAACTACGAGCAGTACTTC. Its protein product is CASSLAPNYEQYF.

V gene TRBV29-1 combines with J gene TRBJ2-1; tentative D call: TRBD2 (5 bases). There are 16 residues in the CDR3. Between the trimmed V and J ends, which lost 5 bases and 0 bases, there was a span of 17 bases. The germline gives CDR1 SQVTM, CDR2 ANQGSEA. The CDR3 is CSVIGSPMSSYNEQFF. The DNA for the CDR3 is TGCAGCGTTATAGGGAGCCCGATGAGCTCCTACAATGAGCAGTTCTTC.

This rearrangement joins TRBV7-8 to TRBJ1-5, with unresolved D. The CDR3 is made up of 16 amino acids. Germline-derived CDR1 and CDR2 are SGHVS and FQNEAQ. Trimming cost V 0 bases and J 3 bases, with 12 bases left between them. CDR3 region: CASSLAVGRTNQPQHF. Here the CDR3 DNA reads TGTGCCAGCAGCTTAGCCGTAGGGAGGACCAATCAGCCCCAGCATTTT.